The T cell receptor (beta chain) under discussion was sequenced for a study of T cell repertoires in cytomegalovirus infection. Trimming took off 2 bases at V and 4 bases at J, with 11 bases between the two ends. The CDR3 loop spans 14 amino acids. TCRdb reprocessed the reads with MiXCR, giving one entry per CDR3 protein. The sample comprises a few hundred thousand distinct CDR3 sequences, over 35% of which are singletons, and about half rests with the top ten. For this clonotype: The antigen remains unidentified.

The clonotype was recovered from a human donor in good health (CMV status not recorded). Some clones in this sample may be carry-over from other donors' samples. Sequencing used cultured PBMCs, obtained from culture after CMV antigen stimulation. The rearrangement links TRBV12-3 or TRBV12-4 to TRBJ2-5; tentatively, D is TRBD1 or TRBD2 (5 bases each). CDR3 loop: CASSLFGAGETQYF. The CDR3 DNA is TGTGCCAGCAGTTTATTTGGGGCGGGAGAGACCCAGTACTTC.